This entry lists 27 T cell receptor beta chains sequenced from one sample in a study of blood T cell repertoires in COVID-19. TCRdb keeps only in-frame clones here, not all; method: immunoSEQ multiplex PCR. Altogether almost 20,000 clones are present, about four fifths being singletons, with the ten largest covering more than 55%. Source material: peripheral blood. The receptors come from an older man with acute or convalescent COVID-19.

The CDR3 sequence: CASSSKGAANYGYTF. CDR3 nucleotide sequence: TGTGCCAGCAGCTCCAAAGGGGCAGCTAACTATGGCTACACCTTC. The chain has TRBV5-4 and TRBJ1-2, with TRBD1 as a possible D gene (5 bases). The V end lost 3 bases, the J end lost 0 bases, and 12 bases lay between the germline ends. The CDR3 is made up of 15 amino acids. Germline-derived CDR1 and CDR2 are SGHNT and YYREEE (reference sequence).

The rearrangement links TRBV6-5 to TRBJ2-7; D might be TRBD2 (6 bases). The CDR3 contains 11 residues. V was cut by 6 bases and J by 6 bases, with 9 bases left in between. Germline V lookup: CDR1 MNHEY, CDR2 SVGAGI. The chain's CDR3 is CASREGSEQYF. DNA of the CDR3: TGTGCCAGCAGGGAGGGGAGCGAGCAGTACTTC.

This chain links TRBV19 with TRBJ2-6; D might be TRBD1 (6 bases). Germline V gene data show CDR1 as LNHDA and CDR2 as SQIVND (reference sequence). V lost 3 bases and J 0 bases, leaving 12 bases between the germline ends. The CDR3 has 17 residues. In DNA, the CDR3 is TGTGCCAGTAGTATCAGGGGTGATTCCTCTGGGGCCAACGTCCTGACTTTC. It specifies CASSIRGDSSGANVLTF.

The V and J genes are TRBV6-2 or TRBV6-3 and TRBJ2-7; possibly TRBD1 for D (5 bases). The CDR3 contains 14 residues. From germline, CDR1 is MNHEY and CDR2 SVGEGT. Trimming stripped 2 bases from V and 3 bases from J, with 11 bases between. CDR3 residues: CASSYRQTGYEQYF. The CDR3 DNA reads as TGTGCCAGCAGTTACCGACAGACGGGCTACGAGCAGTACTTC.

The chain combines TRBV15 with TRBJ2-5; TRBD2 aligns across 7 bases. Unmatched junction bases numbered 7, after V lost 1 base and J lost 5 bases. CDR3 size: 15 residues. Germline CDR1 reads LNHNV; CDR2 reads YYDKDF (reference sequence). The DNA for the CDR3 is TGTGCCACCAGCAGAGTAGGGGAGGGCGAGGAGACCCAGTACTTC. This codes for CATSRVGEGEETQYF.

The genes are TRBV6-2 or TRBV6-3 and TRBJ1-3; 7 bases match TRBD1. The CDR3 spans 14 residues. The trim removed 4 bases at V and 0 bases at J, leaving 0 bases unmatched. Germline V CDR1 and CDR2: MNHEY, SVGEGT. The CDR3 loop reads CASSWTGSGNTIYF. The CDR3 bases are TGTGCCAGCAGTTGGACAGGCTCTGGAAACACCATATATTTT.

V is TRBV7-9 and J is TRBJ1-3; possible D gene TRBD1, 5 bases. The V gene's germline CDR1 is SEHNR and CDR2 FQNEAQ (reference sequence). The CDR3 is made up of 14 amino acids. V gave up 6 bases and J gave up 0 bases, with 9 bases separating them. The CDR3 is CASREGSSGNTIYF. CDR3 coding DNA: TGTGCCAGCAGGGAGGGGAGCTCTGGAAACACCATATATTTT.

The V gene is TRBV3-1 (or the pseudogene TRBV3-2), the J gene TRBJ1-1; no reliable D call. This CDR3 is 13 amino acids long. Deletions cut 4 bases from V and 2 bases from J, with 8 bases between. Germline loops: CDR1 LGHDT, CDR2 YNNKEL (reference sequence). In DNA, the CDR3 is TGTGCCAGCAGCCGAGGAAGAAACACTGAAGCTTTCTTT. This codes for CASSRGRNTEAFF.

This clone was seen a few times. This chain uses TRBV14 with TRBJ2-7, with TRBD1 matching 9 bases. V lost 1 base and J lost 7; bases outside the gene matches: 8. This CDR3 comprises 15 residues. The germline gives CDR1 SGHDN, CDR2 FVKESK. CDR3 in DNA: TGTGCCAGCAGCCAAGCACGGACAGGGGCGGCGGAGCAGTACGTC. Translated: CASSQARTGAAEQYV.

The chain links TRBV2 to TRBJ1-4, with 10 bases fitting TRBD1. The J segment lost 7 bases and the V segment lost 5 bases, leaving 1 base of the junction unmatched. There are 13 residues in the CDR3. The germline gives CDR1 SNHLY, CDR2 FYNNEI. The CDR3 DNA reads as TGTGCCAGCAGTCGGGACAGGGGTGAAAAACTGTTTTTT. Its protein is CASSRDRGEKLFF. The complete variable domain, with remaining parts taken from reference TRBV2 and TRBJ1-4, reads EPEVTQTPSHQVTQMGQEVILRCVPISNHLYFYWYRQILGQKVEFLVSFYNNEISEKSEIFDDQFSVERPDGSNFTLKIRSTKLEDSAMYFCASSRDRGEKLFFGSGTQLSVL.

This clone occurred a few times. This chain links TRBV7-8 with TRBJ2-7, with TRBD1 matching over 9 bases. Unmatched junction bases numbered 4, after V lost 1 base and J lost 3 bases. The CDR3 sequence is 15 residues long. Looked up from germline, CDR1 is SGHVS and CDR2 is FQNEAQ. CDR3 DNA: TGTGCCAGCAGCTTAGGAGGGACAGGGCGCTACGAGCAGTACGTC. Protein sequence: CASSLGGTGRYEQYV.

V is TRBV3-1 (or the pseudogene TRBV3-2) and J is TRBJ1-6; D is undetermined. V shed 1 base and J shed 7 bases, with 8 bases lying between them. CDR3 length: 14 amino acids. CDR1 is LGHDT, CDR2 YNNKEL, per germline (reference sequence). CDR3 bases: TGTGCCAGCAGCCAAGTGTTTAGAAATTCACCCCTCCACTTT. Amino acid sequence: CASSQVFRNSPLHF.

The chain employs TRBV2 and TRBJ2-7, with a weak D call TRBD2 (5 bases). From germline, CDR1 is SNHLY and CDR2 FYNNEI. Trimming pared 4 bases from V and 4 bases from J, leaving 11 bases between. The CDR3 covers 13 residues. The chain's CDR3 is CASSGRWEYEQYV. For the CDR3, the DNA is TGTGCCAGCAGTGGTAGGTGGGAGTACGAGCAGTACGTC.

CDR3 sequence reads: CASKARGYGYTF. CDR3 DNA sequence: TGTGCCAGCAAGGCGAGGGGGTATGGCTACACCTTC. The chain recombines TRBV2 with TRBJ1-2; D might be TRBD1 (6 bases). V lost 7 bases, J lost 5 bases, and 11 bases lay in between. This CDR3 has 12 residues. Germline lookup yields CDR1 SNHLY and CDR2 FYNNEI.

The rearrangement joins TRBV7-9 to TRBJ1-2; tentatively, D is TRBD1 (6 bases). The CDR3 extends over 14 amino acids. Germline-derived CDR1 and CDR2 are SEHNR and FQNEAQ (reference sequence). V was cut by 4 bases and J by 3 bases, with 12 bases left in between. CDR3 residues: CASSSRTDYYGYTF. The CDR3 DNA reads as TGTGCCAGCAGCTCCCGGACAGATTACTATGGCTACACCTTC. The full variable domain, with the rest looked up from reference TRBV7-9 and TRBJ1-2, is DTGVSQNPRHKITKRGQNVTFRCDPISEHNRLYWYRQTLGQGPEFLTYFQNEAQLEKSRLLSDRFSAERPKGSFSTLEIQRTEQGDSAMYLCASSSRTDYYGYTFGSGTRLTVV.

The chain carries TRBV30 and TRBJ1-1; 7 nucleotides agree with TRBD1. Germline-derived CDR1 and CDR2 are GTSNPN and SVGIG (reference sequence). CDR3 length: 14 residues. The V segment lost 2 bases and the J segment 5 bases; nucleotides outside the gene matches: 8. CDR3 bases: TGTGCCTGGAGTCGGCCAGGGGGGCGGACTGAAGCTTTCTTT. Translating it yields CAWSRPGGRTEAFF.

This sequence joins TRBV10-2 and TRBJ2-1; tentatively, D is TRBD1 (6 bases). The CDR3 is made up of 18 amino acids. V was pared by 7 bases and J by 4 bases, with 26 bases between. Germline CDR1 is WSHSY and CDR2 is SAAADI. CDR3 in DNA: TGCGCCAGCAAAGCGGACAAACAGGGAGTCCTCTGGTACAATGAGCAGTTCTTC. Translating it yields CASKADKQGVLWYNEQFF.

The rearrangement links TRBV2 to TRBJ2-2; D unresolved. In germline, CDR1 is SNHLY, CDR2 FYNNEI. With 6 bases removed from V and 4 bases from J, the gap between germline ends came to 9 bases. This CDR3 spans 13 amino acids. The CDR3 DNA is TGTGCCAGCAGGGAGTCCCCCACCGGGGAGCTGTTTTTT. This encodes CASRESPTGELFF.

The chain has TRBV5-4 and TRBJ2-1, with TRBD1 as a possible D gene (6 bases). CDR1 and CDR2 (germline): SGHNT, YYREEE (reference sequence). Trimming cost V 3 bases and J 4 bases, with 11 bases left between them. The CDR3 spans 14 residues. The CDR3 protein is CASSYIDRYNEQFF. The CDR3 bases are TGTGCCAGCAGCTATATAGACAGGTACAATGAGCAGTTCTTC.

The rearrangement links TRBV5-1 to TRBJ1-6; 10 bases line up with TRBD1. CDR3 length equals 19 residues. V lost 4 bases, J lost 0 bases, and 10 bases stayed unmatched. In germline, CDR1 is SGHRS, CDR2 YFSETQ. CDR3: CASSPVGTGDSSYNSPLHF. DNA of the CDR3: TGCGCCAGCAGCCCGGTTGGGACAGGGGACAGCTCCTATAATTCACCCCTCCACTTT.

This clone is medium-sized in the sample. For the CDR3, the DNA is TGCGCCAGCAGCCCCGGCGGCCTAGCGGGAGGGCGCGGCGGGGAGCTGTTTTTT. Translated: CASSPGGLAGGRGGELFF. The V and J genes are TRBV4-1 and TRBJ2-2; 12 nucleotides line up with TRBD2. Germline loops: CDR1 MGHRA, CDR2 YSYEKL. CDR3 size: 18 residues. The V segment lost 4 bases and the J segment 7 bases; nucleotides outside the gene matches: 13.

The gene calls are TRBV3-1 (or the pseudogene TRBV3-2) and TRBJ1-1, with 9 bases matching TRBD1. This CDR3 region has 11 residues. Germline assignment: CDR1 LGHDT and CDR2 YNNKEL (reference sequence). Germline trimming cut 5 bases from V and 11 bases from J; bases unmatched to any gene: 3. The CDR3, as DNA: TGTGCCAGCAGCACAGGGGGCAGCGCTTTCTTT. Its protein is CASSTGGSAFF.

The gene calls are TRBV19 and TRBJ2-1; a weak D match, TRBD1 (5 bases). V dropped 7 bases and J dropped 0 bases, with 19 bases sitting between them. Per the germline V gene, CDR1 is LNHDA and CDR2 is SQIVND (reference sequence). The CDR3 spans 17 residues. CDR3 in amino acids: CASTSDRKFSSYNEQFF. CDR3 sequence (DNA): TGTGCCAGTACGAGTGACAGAAAATTCAGCTCCTACAATGAGCAGTTCTTC. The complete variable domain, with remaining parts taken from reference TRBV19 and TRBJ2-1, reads DGGITQSPKYLFRKEGQNVTLSCEQNLNHDAMYWYRQDPGQGLRLIYYSQIVNDFQKGDIAEGYSVSREKKESFPLTVTSAQKNPTAFYLCASTSDRKFSSYNEQFFGPGTRLTVL.

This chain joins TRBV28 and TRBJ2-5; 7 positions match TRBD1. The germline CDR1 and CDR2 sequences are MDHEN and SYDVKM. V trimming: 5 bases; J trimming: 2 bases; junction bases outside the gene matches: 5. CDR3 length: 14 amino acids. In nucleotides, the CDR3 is TGTGCCAGCAGTCCCCGGGACAGACAAGAGACCCAGTACTTC. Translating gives CASSPRDRQETQYF. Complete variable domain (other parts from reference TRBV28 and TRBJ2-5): DVKVTQSSRYLVKRTGEKVFLECVQDMDHENMFWYRQDPGLGLRLIYFSYDVKMKEKGDIPEGYSVSREKKERFSLILESASTNQTSMYLCASSPRDRQETQYFGPGTRLLVL.

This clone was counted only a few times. CDR3 bases: TGTGCCAGCAGCGACATTGGGGGGAATCCGGCTTTCTTT. As protein: CASSDIGGNPAFF. The V gene is TRBV7-9, the J gene TRBJ1-1; TRBD1 is a possible D gene (5 bases). CDR3 size: 13 residues. CDR1 and CDR2 from the germline V gene are SEHNR and FQNEAQ (reference sequence). Deletions cut 5 bases from V and 11 bases from J, with 18 bases between.

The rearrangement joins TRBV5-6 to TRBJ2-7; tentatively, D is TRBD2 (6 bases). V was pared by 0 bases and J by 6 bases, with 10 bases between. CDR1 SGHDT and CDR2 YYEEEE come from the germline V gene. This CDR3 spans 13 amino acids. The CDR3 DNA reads TGTGCCAGCAGCTTGGGCAGGGAGGCCGAGCAGTACTTC. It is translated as CASSLGREAEQYF.

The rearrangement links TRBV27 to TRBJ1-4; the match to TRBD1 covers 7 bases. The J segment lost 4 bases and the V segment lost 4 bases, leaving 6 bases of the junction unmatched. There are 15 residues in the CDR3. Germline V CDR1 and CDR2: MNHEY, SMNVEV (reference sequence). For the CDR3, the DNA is TGTGCCAGCAGTTCTTCAGGGGGAGGTAATGAAAAACTGTTTTTT. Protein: CASSSSGGGNEKLFF.